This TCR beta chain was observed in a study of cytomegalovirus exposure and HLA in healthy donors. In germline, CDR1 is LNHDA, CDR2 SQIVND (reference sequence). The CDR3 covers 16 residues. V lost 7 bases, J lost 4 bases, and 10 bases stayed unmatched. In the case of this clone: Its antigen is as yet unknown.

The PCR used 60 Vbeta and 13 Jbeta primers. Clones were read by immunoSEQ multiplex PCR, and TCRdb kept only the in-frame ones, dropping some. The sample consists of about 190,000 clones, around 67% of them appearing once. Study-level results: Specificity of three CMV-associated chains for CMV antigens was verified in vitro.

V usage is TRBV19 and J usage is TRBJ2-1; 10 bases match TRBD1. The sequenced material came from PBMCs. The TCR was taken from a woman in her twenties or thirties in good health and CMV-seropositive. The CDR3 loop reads CASTETGQGKYNEQFF. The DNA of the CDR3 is TGTGCCAGTACCGAGACGGGACAGGGGAAATACAATGAGCAGTTCTTC.